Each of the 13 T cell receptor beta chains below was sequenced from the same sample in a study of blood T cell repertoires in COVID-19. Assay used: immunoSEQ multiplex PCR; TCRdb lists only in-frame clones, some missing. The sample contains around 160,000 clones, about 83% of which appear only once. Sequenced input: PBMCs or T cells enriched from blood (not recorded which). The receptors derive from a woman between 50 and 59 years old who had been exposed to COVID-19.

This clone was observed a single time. In DNA form, the CDR3 reads TGTGCCAGTAGTATAAGAGGTCGAGGGCAGGAGACTGAAGCTTTCTTT. Translating gives CASSIRGRGQETEAFF. The chain combines TRBV19 with TRBJ1-1; D gene ambiguous. This CDR3 has 16 residues. Trimming stripped 2 bases from V and 5 bases from J, with 18 bases between. Germline-derived CDR1 and CDR2 are LNHDA and SQIVND (reference sequence).

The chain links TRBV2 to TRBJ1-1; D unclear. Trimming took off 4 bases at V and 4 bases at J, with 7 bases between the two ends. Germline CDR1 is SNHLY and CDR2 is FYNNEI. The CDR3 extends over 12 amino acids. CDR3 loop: CASSVSPTEAFF. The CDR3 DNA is TGTGCCAGCAGTGTCTCCCCCACTGAAGCTTTCTTT.

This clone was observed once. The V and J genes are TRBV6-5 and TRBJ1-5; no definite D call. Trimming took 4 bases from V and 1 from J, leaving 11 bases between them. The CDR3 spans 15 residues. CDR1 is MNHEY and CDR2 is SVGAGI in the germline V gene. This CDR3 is CASSSSSGSNQPQHF. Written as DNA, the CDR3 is TGTGCCAGCAGTTCTTCTTCCGGGAGCAATCAGCCCCAGCATTTT.

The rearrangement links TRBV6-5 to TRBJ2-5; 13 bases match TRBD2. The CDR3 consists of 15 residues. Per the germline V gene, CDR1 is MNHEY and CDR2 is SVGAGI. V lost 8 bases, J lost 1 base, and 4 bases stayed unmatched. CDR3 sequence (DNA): TGTGCCAGCTACACTAGCGGGGGGGCCCAAGAGACCCAGTACTTC. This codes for CASYTSGGAQETQYF.

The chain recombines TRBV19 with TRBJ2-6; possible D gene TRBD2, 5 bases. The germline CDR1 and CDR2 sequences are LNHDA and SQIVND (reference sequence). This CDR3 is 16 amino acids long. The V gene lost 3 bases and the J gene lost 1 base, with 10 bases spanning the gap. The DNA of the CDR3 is TGTGCCAGTAGTATCGGACGGAGGTCTGGGGCCAACGTCCTGACTTTC. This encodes CASSIGRRSGANVLTF.

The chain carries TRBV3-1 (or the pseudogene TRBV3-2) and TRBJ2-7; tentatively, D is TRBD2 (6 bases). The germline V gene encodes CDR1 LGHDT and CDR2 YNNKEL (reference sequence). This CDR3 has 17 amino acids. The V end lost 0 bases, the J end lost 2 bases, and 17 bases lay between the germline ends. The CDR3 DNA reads TGTGCCAGCAGCCAAGATCGGCCAGCGGGTATTGCCTACGAGCAGTACTTC. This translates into CASSQDRPAGIAYEQYF.

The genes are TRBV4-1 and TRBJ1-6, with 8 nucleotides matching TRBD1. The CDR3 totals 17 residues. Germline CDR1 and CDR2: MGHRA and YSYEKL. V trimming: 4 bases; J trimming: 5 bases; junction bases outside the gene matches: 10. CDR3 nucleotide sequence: TGCGCCAGCAGCCCTAGCCAGGGGGCTGTGGATAATTCACCCCTCCACTTT. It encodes CASSPSQGAVDNSPLHF.

CDR3 sequence (DNA): TGTGCCAGCAGCTTAGGAGTGGGAGGGAGCACAGATACGCAGTATTTT. Translated, it gives CASSLGVGGSTDTQYF. This rearrangement joins TRBV7-7 to TRBJ2-3; 7 nucleotides line up with TRBD2. The germline CDR1 and CDR2 sequences are SSHAT and FNYEAQ (reference sequence). V was clipped by 1 base and J by 0 bases; unmatched bases: 4. This CDR3 has 16 amino acids.

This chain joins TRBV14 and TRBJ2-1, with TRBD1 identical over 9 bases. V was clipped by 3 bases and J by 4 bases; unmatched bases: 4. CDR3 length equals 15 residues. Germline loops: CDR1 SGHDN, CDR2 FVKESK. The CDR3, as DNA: TGTGCCAGCAGCCACCCGGGACAGGGATACAATGAGCAGTTCTTC. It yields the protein CASSHPGQGYNEQFF.

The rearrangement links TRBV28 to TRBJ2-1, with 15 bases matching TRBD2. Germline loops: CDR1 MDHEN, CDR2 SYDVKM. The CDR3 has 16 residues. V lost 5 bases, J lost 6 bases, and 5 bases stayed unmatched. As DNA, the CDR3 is TGTGCCAGCAGTCCCTGGACTAGCGGGGGGGGCAATGAGCAGTTCTTC. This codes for CASSPWTSGGGNEQFF.

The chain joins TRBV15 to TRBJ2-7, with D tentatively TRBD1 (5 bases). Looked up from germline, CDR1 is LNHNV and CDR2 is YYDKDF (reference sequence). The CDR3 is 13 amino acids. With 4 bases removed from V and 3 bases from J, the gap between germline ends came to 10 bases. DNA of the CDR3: TGTGCCACCAGCACCCGACAGAGCTACGAGCAGTACTTC. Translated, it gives CATSTRQSYEQYF.

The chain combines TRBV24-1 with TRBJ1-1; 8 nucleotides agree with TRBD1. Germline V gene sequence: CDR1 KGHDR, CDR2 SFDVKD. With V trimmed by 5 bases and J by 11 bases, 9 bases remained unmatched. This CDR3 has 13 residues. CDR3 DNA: TGTGCCACCAGTGCCGGACAGGGCTTGAGGGCTTTCTTT. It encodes CATSAGQGLRAFF.

In DNA form, the CDR3 reads TGTGCCACCAGTGATTCAGGGCAGGGGCAGGGGAAAACGAACACCGGGGAGCTGTTTTTT. This gives the protein CATSDSGQGQGKTNTGELFF. The chain is built from TRBV24-1 and TRBJ2-2; weak D call: TRBD1 (6 bases). Germline loops: CDR1 KGHDR, CDR2 SFDVKD. V was shortened by 2 bases and J by 0 bases, with 21 bases between the two germline ends. The CDR3 has 20 residues.